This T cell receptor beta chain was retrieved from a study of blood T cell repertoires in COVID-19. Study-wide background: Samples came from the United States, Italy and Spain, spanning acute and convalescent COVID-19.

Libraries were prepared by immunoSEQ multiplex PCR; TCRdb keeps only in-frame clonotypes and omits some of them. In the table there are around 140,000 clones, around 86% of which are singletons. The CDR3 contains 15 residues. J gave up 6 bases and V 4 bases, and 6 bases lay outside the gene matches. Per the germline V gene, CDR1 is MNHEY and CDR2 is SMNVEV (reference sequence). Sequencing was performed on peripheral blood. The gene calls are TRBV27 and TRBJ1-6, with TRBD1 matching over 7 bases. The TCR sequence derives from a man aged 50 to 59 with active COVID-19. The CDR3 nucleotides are TGTGCCAGCAGTTCTGACAGGGTGGGTAATTCACCCCTCCACTTT. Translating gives CASSSDRVGNSPLHF.